The clone carrying this TCR beta chain was counted at least ten times. iRepertoire HTBI primers and Arm-PCR of CDR3 regions built TCR beta libraries. TCRdb re-derived calls from the multiplex PCR reads in MiXCR, one entry per CDR3 protein. The sample gives fewer than 400,000 distinct CDR3 sequences, 15% to 20% of which show up once; roughly 40% is in the top ten. Losses at the gene ends were 5 bases for V and 2 bases for J; bases not matched to a gene: 8. This CDR3 region has 17 residues. Germline-derived CDR1 and CDR2 are SGHVS and FQNEAQ. This entry belongs to a study of regulatory T cells in long-lasting Graves disease. Indicated time point: newly diagnosed GD, antithyroid drugs for less than 3 months. The TCR library was made from RNA extracted from PBMCs. American Thyroid Association guidelines defined how Graves' disease was diagnosed.

The chain joins TRBV7-8 to TRBJ2-3; TRBD2 aligns across 12 bases. Sequenced here: peripheral blood mononuclear cells (PBMCs), sampled at new diagnosis, from a patient treated with antithyroid drugs. The source is a female donor with Graves disease. In DNA, the CDR3 is TGTGCCAGCAGCCCTCGGACTAGCGGGACCATCACAGATACGCAGTATTTT. Amino acid sequence: CASSPRTSGTITDTQYF.